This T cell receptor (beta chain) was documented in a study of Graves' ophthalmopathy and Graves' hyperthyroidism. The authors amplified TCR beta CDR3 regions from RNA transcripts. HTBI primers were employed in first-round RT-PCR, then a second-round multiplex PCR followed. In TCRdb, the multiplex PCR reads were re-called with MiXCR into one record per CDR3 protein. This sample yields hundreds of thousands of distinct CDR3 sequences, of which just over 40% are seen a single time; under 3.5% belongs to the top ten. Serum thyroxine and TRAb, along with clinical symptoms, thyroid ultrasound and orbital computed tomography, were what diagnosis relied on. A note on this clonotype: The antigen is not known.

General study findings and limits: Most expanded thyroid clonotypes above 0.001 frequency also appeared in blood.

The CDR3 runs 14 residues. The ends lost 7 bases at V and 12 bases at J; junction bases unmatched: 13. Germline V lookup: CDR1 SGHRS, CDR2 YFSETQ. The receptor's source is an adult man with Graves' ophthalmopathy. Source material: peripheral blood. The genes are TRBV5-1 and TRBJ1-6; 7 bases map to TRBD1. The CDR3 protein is CASREGQRSEPLHF. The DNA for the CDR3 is TGCGCCAGCCGAGAGGGACAGCGAAGTGAACCCCTCCACTTT. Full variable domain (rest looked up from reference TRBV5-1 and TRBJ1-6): KAGVTQTPRYLIKTRGQQVTLSCSPISGHRSVSWYQQTPGQGLQFLFEYFSETQRNKGNFPGRFSGRQFSNSRSEMNVSTLELGDSALYLCASREGQRSEPLHFGNGTRLTVT.